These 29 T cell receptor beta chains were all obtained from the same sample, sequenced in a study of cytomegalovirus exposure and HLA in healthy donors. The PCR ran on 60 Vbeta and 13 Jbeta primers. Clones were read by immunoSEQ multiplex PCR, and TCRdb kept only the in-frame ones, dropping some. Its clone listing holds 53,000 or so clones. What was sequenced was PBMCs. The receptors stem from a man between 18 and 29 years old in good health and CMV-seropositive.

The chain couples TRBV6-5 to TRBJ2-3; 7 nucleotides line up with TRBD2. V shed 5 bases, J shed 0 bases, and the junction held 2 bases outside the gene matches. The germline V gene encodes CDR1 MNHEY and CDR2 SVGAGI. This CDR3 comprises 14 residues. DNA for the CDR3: TGTGCCAGCAGTCCCGGGAGGAGCACAGATACGCAGTATTTT. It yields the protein CASSPGRSTDTQYF.

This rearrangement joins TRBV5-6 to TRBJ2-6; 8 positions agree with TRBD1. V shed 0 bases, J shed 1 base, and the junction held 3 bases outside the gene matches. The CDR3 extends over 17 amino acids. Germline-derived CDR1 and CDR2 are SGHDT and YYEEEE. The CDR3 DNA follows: TGTGCCAGCAGCTTGGAGACAGGGGTTTCTGGGGCCAACGTCCTGACTTTC. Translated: CASSLETGVSGANVLTF.

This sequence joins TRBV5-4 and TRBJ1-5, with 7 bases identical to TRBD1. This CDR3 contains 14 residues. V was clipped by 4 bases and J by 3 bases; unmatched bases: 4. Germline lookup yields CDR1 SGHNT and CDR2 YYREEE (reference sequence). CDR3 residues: CASSPGTANQPQHF. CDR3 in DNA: TGTGCCAGCAGCCCCGGGACAGCCAATCAGCCCCAGCATTTT.

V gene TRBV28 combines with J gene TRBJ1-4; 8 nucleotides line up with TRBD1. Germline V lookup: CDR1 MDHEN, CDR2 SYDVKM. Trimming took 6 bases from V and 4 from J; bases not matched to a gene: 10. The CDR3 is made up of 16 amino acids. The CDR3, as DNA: TGTGCCAGCAGCGTCCCGGGACAGGCGTATAATGAAAAACTGTTTTTT. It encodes CASSVPGQAYNEKLFF.

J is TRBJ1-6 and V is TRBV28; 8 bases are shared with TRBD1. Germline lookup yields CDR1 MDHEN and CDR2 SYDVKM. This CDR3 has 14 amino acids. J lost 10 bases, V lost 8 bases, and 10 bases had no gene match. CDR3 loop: CASVGAQGVSPLHF. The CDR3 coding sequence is TGTGCCAGCGTCGGTGCACAGGGGGTATCACCCCTCCACTTT.

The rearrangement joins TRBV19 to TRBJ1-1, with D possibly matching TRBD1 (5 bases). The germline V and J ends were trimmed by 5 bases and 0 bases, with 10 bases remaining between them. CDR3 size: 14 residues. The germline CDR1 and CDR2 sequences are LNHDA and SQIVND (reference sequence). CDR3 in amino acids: CASSSQAMNTEAFF. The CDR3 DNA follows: TGTGCCAGTAGTTCACAGGCCATGAACACTGAAGCTTTCTTT. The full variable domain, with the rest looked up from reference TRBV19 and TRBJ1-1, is DGGITQSPKYLFRKEGQNVTLSCEQNLNHDAMYWYRQDPGQGLRLIYYSQIVNDFQKGDIAEGYSVSREKKESFPLTVTSAQKNPTAFYLCASSSQAMNTEAFFGQGTRLTVV.

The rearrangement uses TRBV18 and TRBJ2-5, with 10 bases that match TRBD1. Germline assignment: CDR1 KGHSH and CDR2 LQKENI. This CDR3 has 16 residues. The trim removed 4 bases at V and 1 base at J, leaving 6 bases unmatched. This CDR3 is CASSLSGTGVQETQYF. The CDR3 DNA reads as TGTGCCAGCTCACTATCCGGGACAGGGGTCCAAGAGACCCAGTACTTC.

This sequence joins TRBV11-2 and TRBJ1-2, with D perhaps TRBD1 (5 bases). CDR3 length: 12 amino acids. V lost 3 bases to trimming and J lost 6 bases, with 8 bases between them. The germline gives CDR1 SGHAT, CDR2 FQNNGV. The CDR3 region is CASSLLGHGYTF. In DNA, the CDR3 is TGTGCCAGCAGCTTGTTGGGGCATGGCTACACCTTC.

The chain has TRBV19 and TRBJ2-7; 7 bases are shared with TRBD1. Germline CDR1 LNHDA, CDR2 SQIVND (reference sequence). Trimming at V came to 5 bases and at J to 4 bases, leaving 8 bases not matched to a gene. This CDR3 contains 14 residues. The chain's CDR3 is CASSRQGVAYEQYF. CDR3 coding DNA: TGTGCCAGTAGTCGTCAGGGGGTAGCTTACGAGCAGTACTTC.

The CDR3 DNA reads as TGTGCCAGCAGTTTATCACCTTACGGGACTAAGACCTACGAGCAGTACTTC. This gives the protein CASSLSPYGTKTYEQYF. This chain connects TRBV27 to TRBJ2-7, with 7 nucleotides matching TRBD2. Germline V gene sequence: CDR1 MNHEY, CDR2 SMNVEV (reference sequence). The V segment lost 0 bases and the J segment 2 bases; nucleotides outside the gene matches: 10. The CDR3 length is 17 residues.

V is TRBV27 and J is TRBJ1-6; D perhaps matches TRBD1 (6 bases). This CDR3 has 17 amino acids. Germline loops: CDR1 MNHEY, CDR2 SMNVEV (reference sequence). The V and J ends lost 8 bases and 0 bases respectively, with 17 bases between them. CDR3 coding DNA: TGTGCCAGCCACAGGGATCTACTGAGCTCCTATAATTCACCCCTCCACTTT. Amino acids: CASHRDLLSSYNSPLHF.

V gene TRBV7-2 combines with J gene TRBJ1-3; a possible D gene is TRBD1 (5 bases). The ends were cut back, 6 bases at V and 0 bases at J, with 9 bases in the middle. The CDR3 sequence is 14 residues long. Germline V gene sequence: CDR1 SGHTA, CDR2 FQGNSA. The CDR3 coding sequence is TGTGCCAGCAGTACAGGCCCCTCTGGAAACACCATATATTTT. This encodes CASSTGPSGNTIYF.

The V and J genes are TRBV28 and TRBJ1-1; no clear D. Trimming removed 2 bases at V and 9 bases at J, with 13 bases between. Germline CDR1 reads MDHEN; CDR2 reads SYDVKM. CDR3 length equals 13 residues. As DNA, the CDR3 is TGTGCCAGCAGTTTACCGGACGGGAGAAAAGCTTTCTTT. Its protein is CASSLPDGRKAFF.

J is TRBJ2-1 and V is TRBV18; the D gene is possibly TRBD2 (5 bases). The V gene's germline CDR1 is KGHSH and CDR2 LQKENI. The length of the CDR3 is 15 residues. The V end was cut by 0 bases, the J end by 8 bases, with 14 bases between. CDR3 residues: CASSPPGTGFYEQFF. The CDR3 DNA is TGTGCCAGCTCACCACCGGGTACGGGGTTCTATGAGCAGTTCTTC.

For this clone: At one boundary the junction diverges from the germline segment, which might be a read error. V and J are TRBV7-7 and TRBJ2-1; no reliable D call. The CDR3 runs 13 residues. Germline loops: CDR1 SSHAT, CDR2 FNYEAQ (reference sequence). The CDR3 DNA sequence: TGTGCTAGCAGGCCCTGGGCCGGCAATGAGCAGTTCTTC. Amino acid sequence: CASRPWAGNEQFF.

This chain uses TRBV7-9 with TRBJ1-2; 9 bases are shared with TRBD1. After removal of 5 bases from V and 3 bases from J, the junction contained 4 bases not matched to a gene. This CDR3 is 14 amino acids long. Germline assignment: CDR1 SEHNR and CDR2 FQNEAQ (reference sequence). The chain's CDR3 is CASSVRDRDYGYTF. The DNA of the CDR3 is TGTGCCAGCAGCGTCCGGGACAGGGACTATGGCTACACCTTC.

CDR3 amino acids: CASSDDRAGQPQHF. CDR3 in DNA: TGTGCCAGCAGCGACGACAGGGCGGGTCAGCCCCAGCATTTT. This chain connects TRBV27 to TRBJ1-5, with 7 bases identical to TRBD1. Losses at the gene ends were 6 bases for V and 6 bases for J; bases not matched to a gene: 8. The CDR3 consists of 14 residues. Looked up from germline, CDR1 is MNHEY and CDR2 is SMNVEV (reference sequence).

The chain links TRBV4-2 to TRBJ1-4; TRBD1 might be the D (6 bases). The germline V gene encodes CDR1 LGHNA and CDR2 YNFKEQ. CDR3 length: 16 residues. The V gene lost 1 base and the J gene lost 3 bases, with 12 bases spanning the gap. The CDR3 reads CASSQGTDRANEKLFF. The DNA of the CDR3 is TGTGCCAGCAGCCAAGGGACGGACAGAGCTAATGAAAAACTGTTTTTT.

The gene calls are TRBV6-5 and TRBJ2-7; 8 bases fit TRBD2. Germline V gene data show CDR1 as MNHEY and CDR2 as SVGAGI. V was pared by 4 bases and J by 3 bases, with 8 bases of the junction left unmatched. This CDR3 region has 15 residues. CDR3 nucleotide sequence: TGTGCCAGCAGTTCCCCTTCCGGGACTAGCTACGAGCAGTACTTC. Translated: CASSSPSGTSYEQYF.

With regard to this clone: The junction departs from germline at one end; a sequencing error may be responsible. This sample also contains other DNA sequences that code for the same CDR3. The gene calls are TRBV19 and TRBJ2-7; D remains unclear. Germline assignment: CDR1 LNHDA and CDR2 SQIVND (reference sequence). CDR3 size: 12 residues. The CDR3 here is CASSIRPYEQYF. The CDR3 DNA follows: TGCGCCAGTAGTATCAGGCCCTACGAGCAGTACTTC.

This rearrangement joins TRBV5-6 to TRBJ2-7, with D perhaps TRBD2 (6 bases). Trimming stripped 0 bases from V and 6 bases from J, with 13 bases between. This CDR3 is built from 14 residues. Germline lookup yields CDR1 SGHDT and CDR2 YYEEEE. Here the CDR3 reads CASSLGRGGGEQYF. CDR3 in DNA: TGTGCCAGCAGCTTGGGTAGGGGAGGAGGCGAGCAGTACTTC.

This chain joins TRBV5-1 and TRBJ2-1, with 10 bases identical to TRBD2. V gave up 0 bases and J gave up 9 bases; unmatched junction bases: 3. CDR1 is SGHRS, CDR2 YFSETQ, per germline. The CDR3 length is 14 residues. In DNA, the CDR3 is TGCGCCAGCAGCTTGGGGCTAGCGGGAGTTGAGCAGTTCTTC. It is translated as CASSLGLAGVEQFF.

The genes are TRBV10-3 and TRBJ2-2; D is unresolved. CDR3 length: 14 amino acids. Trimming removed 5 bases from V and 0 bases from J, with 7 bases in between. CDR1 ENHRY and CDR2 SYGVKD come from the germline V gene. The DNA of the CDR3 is TGTGCCATCAGTTCCTCGGCGAACACCGGGGAGCTGTTTTTT. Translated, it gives CAISSSANTGELFF.

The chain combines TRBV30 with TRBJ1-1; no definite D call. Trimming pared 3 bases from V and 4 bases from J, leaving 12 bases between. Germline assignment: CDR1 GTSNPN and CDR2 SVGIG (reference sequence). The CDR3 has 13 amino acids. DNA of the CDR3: TGTGCCTGGAGCCAGGTGTTCAGCACTGAAGCTTTCTTT. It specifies CAWSQVFSTEAFF.

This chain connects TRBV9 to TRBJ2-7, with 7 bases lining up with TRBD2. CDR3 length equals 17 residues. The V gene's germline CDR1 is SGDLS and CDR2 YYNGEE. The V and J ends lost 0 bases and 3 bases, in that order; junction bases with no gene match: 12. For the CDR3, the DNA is TGTGCCAGCAGCGTAGCGGCGGCTAGCGGACAATACTACGAGCAGTACTTC. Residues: CASSVAAASGQYYEQYF.

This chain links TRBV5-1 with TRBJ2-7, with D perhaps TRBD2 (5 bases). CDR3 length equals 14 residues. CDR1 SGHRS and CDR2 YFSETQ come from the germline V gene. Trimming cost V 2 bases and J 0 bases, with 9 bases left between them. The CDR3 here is CASSFMGSSYEQYF. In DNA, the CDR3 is TGCGCCAGCAGCTTCATGGGGAGCTCCTACGAGCAGTACTTC.

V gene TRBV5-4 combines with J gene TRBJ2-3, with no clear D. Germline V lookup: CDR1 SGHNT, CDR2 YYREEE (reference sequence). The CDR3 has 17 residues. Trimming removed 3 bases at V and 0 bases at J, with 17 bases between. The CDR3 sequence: CASSSQKTAPSTDTQYF. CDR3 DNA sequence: TGTGCCAGCAGCTCCCAAAAAACCGCGCCTAGCACAGATACGCAGTATTTT.

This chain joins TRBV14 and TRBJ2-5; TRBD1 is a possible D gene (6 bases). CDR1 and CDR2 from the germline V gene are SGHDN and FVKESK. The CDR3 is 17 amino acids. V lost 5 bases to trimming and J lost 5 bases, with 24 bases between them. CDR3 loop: CASSSRGQNPGRETQYF. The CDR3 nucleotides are TGTGCCAGCAGCTCAAGGGGACAAAACCCCGGCCGGGAGACCCAGTACTTC.

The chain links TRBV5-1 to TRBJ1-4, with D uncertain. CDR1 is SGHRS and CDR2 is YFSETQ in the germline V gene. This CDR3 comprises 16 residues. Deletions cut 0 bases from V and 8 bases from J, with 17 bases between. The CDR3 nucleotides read TGCGCCAGCAGCTTGGTGGCAGGTGGGAGCGAGGAAAAACTGTTTTTT. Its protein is CASSLVAGGSEEKLFF.